The sequence of this TCR beta chain was determined in a study of control samples from healthy donors and cancer patients. Method: immunoSEQ multiplex PCR; TCRdb's copy keeps in-frame clones and lacks some. The repertoire includes approximately 70,000 clones, roughly 86% of them detected once, and under 20% sits in the top ten. This clone was found once. From germline, CDR1 is SGHTA and CDR2 FQGTGA. J lost 3 bases, V lost 4 bases, and 5 bases had no gene match. The CDR3 loop spans 14 amino acids. The source material was PBMCs. The clonotype comes from a man aged 55-75 years with lung cancer. The chain carries TRBV7-3 and TRBJ2-7; 8 nucleotides agree with TRBD1. The CDR3: CASSSGQGLYEQYF. The DNA for the CDR3 is TGTGCCAGCAGCTCTGGACAGGGCCTCTACGAGCAGTACTTC.